One and the same sample provided the 30 T cell receptor beta chains below, sequenced in a study of blood T cell repertoires in COVID-19. The assay was immunoSEQ multiplex PCR, and TCRdb's table has in-frame clones only and misses some. This sample has about 42,000 clones, with roughly 90% found just once. The sample was peripheral blood. All receptors come from a human donor in a cohort sampled during active COVID-19.

The chain uses TRBV5-1 and TRBJ1-5; 7 positions agree with TRBD1. V shed 4 bases and J 2 bases; nucleotides not matched to a gene: 3. CDR3 length: 14 residues. Germline values: CDR1 SGHRS, CDR2 YFSETQ. The CDR3 reads CASSTGTGNQPQHF. CDR3 bases: TGCGCCAGCAGCACCGGGACAGGCAATCAGCCCCAGCATTTT.

Only one count was recorded for this clone. The V and J genes are TRBV7-3 and TRBJ2-7; D is perhaps TRBD1 (6 bases). The CDR3 runs 13 residues. Germline V gene data show CDR1 as SGHTA and CDR2 as FQGTGA. The V and J ends lost 5 bases and 6 bases respectively, with 14 bases between them. The CDR3 nucleotides are TGTGCCAGCAGCACAACAGGGTCAGGCGAGCAGTACTTC. Residues: CASSTTGSGEQYF.

Turning to this clone: At the DNA level, this CDR3 is encoded by other sequences in the same sample as well. The chain uses TRBV30 and TRBJ1-1; possibly TRBD1 for D (5 bases). The V end lost 0 bases, the J end lost 4 bases, and 9 bases lay between the germline ends. The CDR3 runs to 13 residues. Germline CDR1 GTSNPN, CDR2 SVGIG (reference sequence). The CDR3, as DNA: TGTGCCTGGAGTGTACTGGGGGGCACTGAAGCTTTCTTT. It codes for CAWSVLGGTEAFF.

The chain carries TRBV18 and TRBJ2-1; 10 positions match TRBD2. Germline CDR1 is KGHSH and CDR2 is LQKENI. This CDR3 is 16 amino acids long. Unmatched junction bases numbered 6, after V lost 2 bases and J lost 5 bases. In nucleotides, the CDR3 is TGTGCCAGCTCACCATTCGCGACTAGCGGGCACAATGAGCAGTTCTTC. The encoded protein is CASSPFATSGHNEQFF.

The V call is TRBV3-1 (or the pseudogene TRBV3-2), the J call TRBJ1-3; D perhaps matches TRBD1 (6 bases). Germline-derived CDR1 and CDR2 are LGHDT and YNNKEL (reference sequence). V lost 4 bases and J lost 0, with 19 bases in between. The CDR3 length is 18 residues. The CDR3 DNA sequence: TGTGCCAGCAGCCCAATGGATTCGGACAGTTACTCTGGAAACACCATATATTTT. Translating it yields CASSPMDSDSYSGNTIYF.

This clone was detected only once. The V call is TRBV9, the J call TRBJ2-1; 8 bases agree with TRBD2. The CDR3 contains 16 residues. V lost 0 bases, J lost 4 bases, and 6 bases stayed unmatched. From germline, CDR1 is SGDLS and CDR2 YYNGEE. CDR3 nucleotide sequence: TGTGCCAGCAGCGTAGCTACGACTAGCGCTTACAATGAGCAGTTCTTC. This codes for CASSVATTSAYNEQFF.

The V call is TRBV7-9, the J call TRBJ1-2; D gene uncertain. This CDR3 has 13 residues. V dropped 3 bases and J dropped 5 bases, with 10 bases sitting between them. Germline-derived CDR1 and CDR2 are SEHNR and FQNEAQ (reference sequence). DNA of the CDR3: TGTGCCAGCAGCTTTACTACGCTATATGGCTACACCTTC. This encodes CASSFTTLYGYTF.

The gene calls are TRBV3-1 (or the pseudogene TRBV3-2) and TRBJ2-1; 10 bases align to TRBD2. The CDR3 extends over 18 amino acids. CDR1 is LGHDT, CDR2 YNNKEL, per germline (reference sequence). The trim removed 4 bases at V and 8 bases at J, leaving 17 bases unmatched. CDR3: CASSRNRGGLAGVDEQFF. Here the CDR3 DNA reads TGTGCCAGCAGCCGTAATCGCGGGGGGCTAGCGGGAGTGGATGAGCAGTTCTTC.

V gene TRBV24-1 combines with J gene TRBJ2-5; maybe TRBD1 (6 bases). The V gene's germline CDR1 is KGHDR and CDR2 SFDVKD. The CDR3 extends over 18 amino acids. V was trimmed by 2 bases and J by 1 base, leaving 19 bases between them. CDR3 amino acids: CATSDYGAGVRGQETQYF. CDR3 DNA: TGTGCCACCAGTGATTATGGAGCAGGGGTTAGGGGCCAAGAGACCCAGTACTTC.

This clone was seen a few times. Other DNA sequences in the same sample also yield this CDR3. The V call is TRBV4-3, the J call TRBJ1-1; D is uncertain. V lost 3 bases and J lost 1, with 6 bases in between. Germline V gives CDR1 LGHNA, CDR2 YSLEER. This CDR3 spans 13 amino acids. CDR3 nucleotide sequence: TGCGCCAGCAGCCAGACACAGAACACTGAAGCTTTCTTT. It codes for CASSQTQNTEAFF.

V and J are TRBV7-3 and TRBJ2-3; 10 bases are a match to TRBD2. Germline V gene lookup returns CDR1 SGHTA and CDR2 FQGTGA. Unmatched junction bases numbered 6, after V lost 6 bases and J lost 3 bases. The CDR3 has 15 amino acids. As DNA, the CDR3 is TGTGCCAGCAGGCGCTCTAGCGGGGGTACAGATACGCAGTATTTT. Amino acids: CASRRSSGGTDTQYF.

The V gene is TRBV12-3 or TRBV12-4, the J gene TRBJ2-7; D is possibly TRBD1 (5 bases). The ends were cut back, 9 bases at V and 0 bases at J, with 9 bases in the middle. CDR3 size: 12 residues. The CDR3 protein is CASRTNSYEQYF. CDR3 bases: TGTGCCAGTCGGACAAACTCCTACGAGCAGTACTTC.

The chain has TRBV4-1 and TRBJ2-7; 11 positions agree with TRBD1. The ends lost 6 bases at V and 4 bases at J; junction bases unmatched: 5. The germline gives CDR1 MGHRA, CDR2 YSYEKL. CDR3 length: 14 amino acids. The CDR3 DNA reads as TGCGCCAGCAGTGTCGGGGACAGGGGGTACGAGCAGTACTTC. It is translated as CASSVGDRGYEQYF.

This sequence joins TRBV4-1 and TRBJ2-1; D is ambiguous. CDR3 length: 15 residues. CDR1 is MGHRA and CDR2 is YSYEKL in the germline V gene. V was trimmed by 0 bases and J by 4 bases, leaving 10 bases between them. As DNA, the CDR3 is TGCGCCAGCAGCCAAGATGGGCAGGCATACAATGAGCAGTTCTTC. This encodes CASSQDGQAYNEQFF.

This CDR3 is CASSIMTGVKEKLFF. The CDR3 DNA reads as TGTGCCAGTAGTATCATGACAGGGGTGAAGGAAAAACTGTTTTTT. J is TRBJ1-4 and V is TRBV19, with 8 bases identical to TRBD1. CDR3 length equals 15 residues. With 3 bases clipped from V and 8 bases from J, the junction kept 8 bases outside the gene matches. Looked up from germline, CDR1 is LNHDA and CDR2 is SQIVND (reference sequence).

In this sample, this clone turned up a few times. CDR3 sequence (DNA): TGTGCCAGCAGCTCCAGGGGGAAGCCCCAGCATTTT. Its protein product is CASSSRGKPQHF. The chain couples TRBV7-2 to TRBJ1-5; 7 bases fit TRBD1. The V gene's germline CDR1 is SGHTA and CDR2 FQGNSA. The CDR3 consists of 12 residues. J was trimmed by 8 bases and V by 4 bases; bases with no gene match: 2.

The rearrangement uses TRBV24-1 and TRBJ2-3; D unclear. CDR3 length: 11 amino acids. CDR1 and CDR2 from the germline V gene are KGHDR and SFDVKD. V dropped 7 bases and J dropped 4 bases, with 5 bases sitting between them. DNA for the CDR3: TGTGCCACCAGGGCAGCAGATACGCAGTATTTT. It codes for CATRAADTQYF.

The chain combines TRBV21-1 with TRBJ1-1; TRBD1 reflects the table's D call only, with no check against the DNA. TRBV21-1 is classified as a pseudogene. The CDR3 runs to 16 residues. CDR3 bases: TGTGCCAGCAGCGGTACAGGGATGGGATCGGTCACTGAAGCTTTCTTT. Translation: CASSGTGMGSVTEAFF.

This rearrangement joins TRBV12-2 to TRBJ1-6; the table's D gene call, TRBD1, was not cross checked with the DNA. TRBV12-2 is recorded as a pseudogene. The CDR3 has 18 amino acids. DNA of the CDR3: TGTGCAAGTCGCTTAGAATTAGGGCCTGGACAGGGGAATTCACCCCTCCACTTT. Its translation: CASRLELGPGQGNSPLHF.

The chain has TRBV5-4 and TRBJ2-1; 7 bases are shared with TRBD1. CDR1 and CDR2 from the germline V gene are SGHNT and YYREEE (reference sequence). Trimming removed 3 bases from V and 2 bases from J; junction bases left unmatched: 5. This CDR3 region has 15 residues. The CDR3 spells CASSSDRLPYNEQFF. The DNA for the CDR3 is TGTGCCAGCAGCTCGGACAGGTTACCCTACAATGAGCAGTTCTTC. Drawing the rest from reference TRBV5-4 and TRBJ2-1, the complete variable domain is ETGVTQSPTHLIKTRGQQVTLRCSSQSGHNTVSWYQQALGQGPQFIFQYYREEENGRGNFPPRFSGLQFPNYSSELNVNALELDDSALYLCASSSDRLPYNEQFFGPGTRLTVL.

The chain is built from TRBV7-8 and TRBJ1-5; 8 bases agree with TRBD1. This CDR3 contains 18 residues. Losses at the gene ends were 1 base for V and 3 bases for J; bases not matched to a gene: 11. Per the germline V gene, CDR1 is SGHVS and CDR2 is FQNEAQ. CDR3 amino acids: CASSLGIAGQAFNQPQHF. The CDR3, as DNA: TGTGCCAGCAGCTTAGGGATTGCGGGACAGGCGTTCAATCAGCCCCAGCATTTT.

This sequence joins TRBV6-5 and TRBJ1-4; the match to TRBD1 covers 10 bases. CDR3 length: 14 amino acids. CDR1 and CDR2 from the germline V gene are MNHEY and SVGAGI. The junction had 8 bases not matched to a gene; V was cut back by 9 bases and J by 7 bases. Here the CDR3 reads CASTGQGVGEKLFF. CDR3 in DNA: TGTGCCAGTACCGGACAGGGGGTTGGTGAAAAACTGTTTTTT.

The rearrangement joins TRBV6-5 to TRBJ2-3; 14 positions match TRBD2. V shed 7 bases and J 6 bases; nucleotides not matched to a gene: 6. The CDR3 has 15 amino acids. Germline CDR1 MNHEY, CDR2 SVGAGI. CDR3 DNA sequence: TGTGCCAGCAAAAGACTAGCGGGGGGGTTGGATACGCAGTATTTT. Translated: CASKRLAGGLDTQYF.

The chain employs TRBV11-3 and TRBJ1-2, with a weak D call TRBD1 (5 bases). Germline CDR1 reads SGHNT; CDR2 reads YENEEA. The CDR3 is made up of 16 amino acids. Between the trimmed V and J ends, which lost 2 bases and 4 bases, there was a span of 17 bases. CDR3 amino acids: CASSLFLFGGVYGYTF. CDR3 DNA sequence: TGTGCCAGCAGCTTATTTTTATTCGGGGGGGTCTATGGCTACACCTTC.

The J gene is TRBJ2-4, the V gene TRBV4-3; unclear D gene. CDR3 size: 15 residues. The ends were cut back, 0 bases at V and 5 bases at J, with 11 bases in the middle. Germline V gene lookup returns CDR1 LGHNA and CDR2 YSLEER. This CDR3 reads CASSQDQTVENIQYF. Here the CDR3 DNA reads TGCGCCAGCAGCCAAGATCAAACTGTAGAAAACATTCAGTACTTC.

CDR3 sequence reads: CASSLLLNTEAFF. The CDR3 DNA sequence: TGTGCCAGTAGTTTACTCCTCAACACTGAAGCTTTCTTT. This sequence joins TRBV19 and TRBJ1-1; no definite D call. Trimming left V 5 bases short and J 2 bases short, with 9 bases between. The CDR3 contains 13 residues. CDR1 is LNHDA, CDR2 SQIVND, per germline (reference sequence).

This chain links TRBV7-2 with TRBJ2-7; D unresolved. The CDR3 is 12 amino acids. Germline V gene sequence: CDR1 SGHTA, CDR2 FQGNSA. Between the trimmed V and J ends, which lost 7 bases and 2 bases, there was a span of 9 bases. The CDR3 DNA reads TGTGCCAGCACCCCAGGCACCTACGAGCAGTACTTC. This sequence encodes CASTPGTYEQYF.

The chain is built from TRBV25-1 and TRBJ2-7; 7 nucleotides match TRBD2. The V gene end was trimmed by 8 bases and the J gene end by 3 bases; junction bases not matched to a gene: 16. The CDR3 totals 16 residues. Germline CDR1 MGHDK, CDR2 SYGVNS. The chain's CDR3 is CASGGDPSGPYYEQYF. The CDR3, as DNA: TGTGCCAGCGGAGGGGACCCTAGCGGTCCCTACTACGAGCAGTACTTC.

The J gene is TRBJ1-1, the V gene TRBV5-6; 7 positions match TRBD1. This CDR3 is 15 amino acids long. The V segment lost 4 bases and the J segment 3 bases; nucleotides outside the gene matches: 9. Germline values: CDR1 SGHDT, CDR2 YYEEEE. The CDR3 region is CASSRGTAGYTEAFF. In DNA, the CDR3 is TGTGCCAGCAGCAGAGGGACAGCAGGGTACACTGAAGCTTTCTTT.

The chain links TRBV2 to TRBJ2-7; D unresolved. The V gene lost 2 bases and the J gene lost 4 bases, with 3 bases spanning the gap. CDR1 SNHLY and CDR2 FYNNEI come from the germline V gene. This CDR3 comprises 11 residues. CDR3 bases: TGTGCCAGCAGTGAACGTTACGAGCAGTACTTC. Protein product: CASSERYEQYF.